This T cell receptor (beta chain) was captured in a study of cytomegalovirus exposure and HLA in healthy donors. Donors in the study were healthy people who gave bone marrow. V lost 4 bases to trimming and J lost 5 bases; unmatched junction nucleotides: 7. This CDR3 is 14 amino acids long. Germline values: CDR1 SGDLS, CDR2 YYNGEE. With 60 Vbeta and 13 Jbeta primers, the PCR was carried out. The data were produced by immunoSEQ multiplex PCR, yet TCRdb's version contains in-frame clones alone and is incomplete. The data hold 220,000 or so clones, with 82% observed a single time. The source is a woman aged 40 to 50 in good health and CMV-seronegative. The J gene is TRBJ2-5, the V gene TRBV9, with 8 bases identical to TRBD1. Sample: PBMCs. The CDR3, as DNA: TGTGCCAGCAGCTACTCAGGGGGCTGGGAGACCCAGTACTTC. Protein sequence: CASSYSGGWETQYF. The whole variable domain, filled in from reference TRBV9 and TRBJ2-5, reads DSGVTQTPKHLITATGQRVTLRCSPRSGDLSVYWYQQSLDQGLQFLIQYYNGEERAKGNILERFSAQQFPDLHSELNLSSLELGDSALYFCASSYSGGWETQYFGPGTRLLVL.